The 32 T cell receptor beta chains below come from one sample, sequenced in a study of T cells in Graves' hyperthyroidism and ophthalmopathy. The source material, RNA transcripts, was used to amplify TCR beta CDR3 regions. An initial round of RT-PCR targeting the TCR CDR3 relied on the HTBI primer set. From the multiplex PCR reads, TCRdb called clonotypes with MiXCR, one entry per CDR3 protein. The sample lists around 540,000 distinct CDR3 sequences, just over 45% seen once, with roughly 8.2% in the top ten. Sequencing used peripheral blood or thyroid tissue (not recorded which). The source of these receptors is a woman aged 18-30 years with Graves' hyperthyroidism.

In DNA form, the CDR3 reads TGTGCCAGCAGCTCCTCTGGGACGGGCTCCGAGCAGTACTTC. Encoded protein: CASSSSGTGSEQYF. The V and J genes are TRBV7-2 and TRBJ2-7; D may correspond to TRBD1 or TRBD2 (5 bases each). The germline V gene has CDR1 SGHTA and CDR2 FQGNSA. The ends were cut back, 4 bases at V and 6 bases at J, with 16 bases in the middle. The CDR3 has 14 amino acids.

For this clonotype: Just one base apart from a much larger clone, this may be a read error. The chain uses TRBV20-1 and TRBJ2-5; D is unclear. Between the trimmed V and J ends, which lost 0 bases and 5 bases, there was a span of 10 bases. This CDR3 spans 13 amino acids. Per the germline V gene, CDR1 is DFQATT and CDR2 is SNEGSKA (reference sequence). This CDR3 reads CSARDWVGETQYF. The CDR3 DNA reads TGCAGTGCTAGAGATTGGGTGGGCGAGACCCAGTACTTC.

The chain recombines TRBV2 with TRBJ1-2; 10 nucleotides match TRBD1. Germline lookup yields CDR1 SNHLY and CDR2 FYNNEI. Trimming removed 7 bases from V and 5 bases from J; junction bases left unmatched: 7. The CDR3 loop spans 14 amino acids. CDR3 sequence (DNA): TGTGCCAGCAAGGGGGACAGGGGCGGATATGGCTACACCTTC. It specifies CASKGDRGGYGYTF.

The rearrangement uses TRBV5-1 and TRBJ2-2; the D gene is possibly TRBD2 (6 bases). The V and J ends lost 7 bases and 3 bases respectively, with 13 bases between them. Germline CDR1 reads SGHRS; CDR2 reads YFSETQ. The CDR3 is 14 residues long. CDR3 DNA sequence: TGCGCCAGCGGACGGGGACTGGACACCGGGGAGCTGTTTTTT. Amino acid sequence: CASGRGLDTGELFF.

V is TRBV12-3 or TRBV12-4 and J is TRBJ1-4, with D maybe TRBD1 (6 bases). V was pared by 6 bases and J by 6 bases, with 20 bases between. This CDR3 has 16 amino acids. The chain's CDR3 is CASSRPTLDSHEKLFF. The CDR3 DNA is TGTGCCAGCAGCCGACCCACCCTGGACAGCCATGAAAAACTGTTTTTT.

The rearrangement links TRBV5-1 to TRBJ1-4; D may be TRBD1 (6 bases). CDR3 length: 15 amino acids. Trimming cost V 4 bases and J 7 bases, with 17 bases left between them. Per germline, CDR1 SGHRS and CDR2 YFSETQ. CDR3 coding DNA: TGCGCCAGCAGCCATGTAAGGGGAGGGGGTGAAAAACTGTTTTTT. Residues: CASSHVRGGGEKLFF. The whole variable domain, filled in from reference TRBV5-1 and TRBJ1-4, reads KAGVTQTPRYLIKTRGQQVTLSCSPISGHRSVSWYQQTPGQGLQFLFEYFSETQRNKGNFPGRFSGRQFSNSRSEMNVSTLELGDSALYLCASSHVRGGGEKLFFGSGTQLSVL.

Of note for this clonotype: Its ends do not fully match the called genes, so a read error is possible. Here the CDR3 reads CASSALAGVAGEQYF. The CDR3, as DNA: TGCGCCAGCAGCGCACTAGCGGGAGTGGCAGGCGAGCAGTACTTC. The chain recombines TRBV7-6 with TRBJ2-7; 11 bases match TRBD2. Germline-derived CDR1 and CDR2 are SGHVS and FNYEAQ. This CDR3 spans 15 amino acids.

The chain employs TRBV24-1 and TRBJ1-2, with TRBD1 identical over 9 bases. Germline CDR1 KGHDR, CDR2 SFDVKD. CDR3 length equals 17 residues. The J segment lost 4 bases and the V segment lost 4 bases, leaving 12 bases of the junction unmatched. The CDR3 coding sequence is TGTGCCACCAGTGACTGGAAACCGGGACAGGGCTTCTATGGCTACACCTTC. Translating gives CATSDWKPGQGFYGYTF.

This clonotype showed up just a few times. This chain joins TRBV7-9 and TRBJ2-6, with no clear D. Germline V gives CDR1 SEHNR, CDR2 FQNEAQ (reference sequence). CDR3 length equals 17 residues. V dropped 5 bases and J dropped 0 bases, with 14 bases sitting between them. The CDR3 is CASSQVPYFSGANVLTF. In DNA form, the CDR3 reads TGTGCCAGCAGCCAAGTCCCTTACTTCTCTGGGGCCAACGTCCTGACTTTC.

At least ten counts were recorded for this clonotype. V gene TRBV9 combines with J gene TRBJ2-2; the D is unclear. Trimming left V 0 bases short and J 8 bases short, with 5 bases between. Germline CDR1 reads SGDLS; CDR2 reads YYNGEE. CDR3 length equals 12 residues. The CDR3 protein is CASSVGSGELFF. The CDR3 bases are TGTGCCAGCAGCGTAGGGTCGGGGGAGCTGTTTTTT.

Note on this clonotype: A much larger clone is a single base away; this may be a read error. The V gene is TRBV10-3, the J gene TRBJ2-5; 9 bases fit TRBD1. Germline V gives CDR1 ENHRY, CDR2 SYGVKD. The CDR3 runs 14 residues. Trimming cost V 3 bases and J 5 bases; bases outside gene matches: 4. The DNA of the CDR3 is TGTGCCATCAGTGATACAGGGGGCTGGGAGACCCAGTACTTC. It is translated as CAISDTGGWETQYF.

This clonotype was found a few times. V gene TRBV27 combines with J gene TRBJ1-2; tentative D call: TRBD1 (6 bases). The CDR3 is made up of 14 amino acids. Trimming left V 4 bases short and J 4 bases short, with 13 bases between. Germline V gives CDR1 MNHEY, CDR2 SMNVEV (reference sequence). The CDR3 sequence is CASSSMGAAYGYTF. The CDR3 DNA is TGTGCCAGCAGTTCTATGGGGGCGGCCTATGGCTACACCTTC.

This clonotype has more than one count but fewer than ten. The V call is TRBV20-1, the J call TRBJ1-2, with D maybe TRBD1 (5 bases). The germline gives CDR1 DFQATT, CDR2 SNEGSKA (reference sequence). Trimming took off 2 bases at V and 4 bases at J, with 20 bases between the two ends. The CDR3 has 16 residues. The CDR3 loop is CSARSGRSWGTYGYTF. CDR3 nucleotides: TGCAGTGCTAGATCAGGGCGGAGTTGGGGGACCTATGGCTACACCTTC.

The table lists this clonotype with many counts. The chain combines TRBV2 with TRBJ1-5, with 10 positions matching TRBD1. This CDR3 has 15 residues. CDR1 SNHLY and CDR2 FYNNEI come from the germline V gene. The V segment lost 5 bases and the J segment 2 bases; nucleotides outside the gene matches: 3. CDR3 sequence: CASSRGTGGNQPQHF. The CDR3 nucleotides read TGTGCCAGCAGTAGAGGGACAGGGGGCAATCAGCCCCAGCATTTT.

The rearrangement joins TRBV25-1 to TRBJ1-2; maybe TRBD1 (5 bases). Germline V lookup: CDR1 MGHDK, CDR2 SYGVNS. This CDR3 region has 14 residues. With 8 bases removed from V and 4 bases from J, the gap between germline ends came to 17 bases. The CDR3 reads CASVDNGAAYGYTF. CDR3 nucleotide sequence: TGTGCCAGCGTCGACAACGGGGCAGCCTATGGCTACACCTTC.

The rearrangement uses TRBV15 and TRBJ1-6; 7 positions match TRBD1. The CDR3 runs 17 residues. Germline CDR1 and CDR2: LNHNV and YYDKDF (reference sequence). The V segment lost 1 base and the J segment 8 bases; nucleotides outside the gene matches: 11. CDR3: CATSRAQDRMGDSPLHF. The DNA for the CDR3 is TGTGCCACCAGCAGAGCTCAGGACAGGATGGGCGATTCACCCCTCCACTTT. The full variable domain, with the rest looked up from reference TRBV15 and TRBJ1-6, is DAMVIQNPRYQVTQFGKPVTLSCSQTLNHNVMYWYQQKSSQAPKLLFHYYDKDFNNEADTPDNFQSRRPNTSFCFLDIRSPGLGDTAMYLCATSRAQDRMGDSPLHFGNGTRLTVT.

V is TRBV20-1 and J is TRBJ2-7; 12 nucleotides align to TRBD2. Germline-derived CDR1 and CDR2 are DFQATT and SNEGSKA (reference sequence). The CDR3 runs 15 residues. Trimming at V came to 1 base and at J to 7 bases, leaving 8 bases not matched to a gene. In nucleotides, the CDR3 is TGCAGTGCTAGAGGGGCTCTAGCGGGAGGGGCGGAGCAGTACTTC. Translated: CSARGALAGGAEQYF.

A note on this clonotype: A read error may explain this, as a much larger clone is one base away. This chain joins TRBV2 and TRBJ2-5, with 7 nucleotides matching TRBD2. The CDR3 sequence is 16 residues long. The germline gives CDR1 SNHLY, CDR2 FYNNEI. V lost 11 bases, J lost 1 base, and 16 bases stayed unmatched. The CDR3 nucleotides are TGTGCCGGCAAGGTGAAGGGACTACCGGCCCAAGAGACCCAGTACTTC. Encoded protein: CAGKVKGLPAQETQYF.

This clonotype came up a few times. The rearrangement uses TRBV7-9 and TRBJ1-2; TRBD1 matches 8 bases. This CDR3 has 15 amino acids. The ends lost 5 bases at V and 1 base at J; junction bases unmatched: 6. The V gene's germline CDR1 is SEHNR and CDR2 FQNEAQ (reference sequence). CDR3 sequence reads: CASSRTGGDNYGYTF. The DNA for the CDR3 is TGTGCCAGCAGCCGAACAGGGGGGGATAACTATGGCTACACCTTC.

The V call is TRBV7-8, the J call TRBJ2-7; 11 bases fit TRBD1. The germline CDR1 and CDR2 sequences are SGHVS and FQNEAQ. This CDR3 is built from 14 residues. Trimming took 1 base from V and 6 from J; bases not matched to a gene: 2. The CDR3 loop is CASSLGDRGSEQYF. DNA for the CDR3: TGTGCCAGCAGCTTAGGGGACAGGGGGTCCGAGCAGTACTTC.

As regards this clonotype: One end of the junction fails to match germline, which may point to a read error. The J gene is TRBJ2-6, the V gene TRBV7-3; D unclear. The CDR3 has 17 amino acids. In germline, CDR1 is SGHTA, CDR2 FQGTGA. CDR3 region: CACSLKPPTSGANVLTF. The DNA for the CDR3 is TGTGCCTGCAGCTTAAAGCCCCCCACCTCTGGGGCCAACGTCCTGACTTTC. The full variable domain, completed using reference TRBV7-3 and TRBJ2-6, is GAGVSQTPSNKVTEKGKYVELRCDPISGHTALYWYRQSLGQGPEFLIYFQGTGAADDSGLPNDRFFAVRPEGSVSTLKIQRTERGDSAVYLCACSLKPPTSGANVLTFGAGSRLTVL.

V gene TRBV7-2 combines with J gene TRBJ2-7; TRBD2 is a possible D gene (5 bases). The CDR3 runs to 12 residues. V was cut by 6 bases and J by 5 bases, with 11 bases left in between. Germline CDR1 SGHTA, CDR2 FQGNSA. The CDR3: CASRAGWDEQYF. The DNA of the CDR3 is TGTGCCAGCAGGGCGGGCTGGGACGAGCAGTACTTC.

This chain uses TRBV7-9 with TRBJ1-1; TRBD1 matches at 9 bases. Germline trimming cut 5 bases from V and 4 bases from J; bases unmatched to any gene: 8. Germline V gene data show CDR1 as SEHNR and CDR2 as FQNEAQ (reference sequence). The length of the CDR3 is 15 residues. This CDR3 reads CASSQADRGTTEAFF. CDR3 DNA: TGTGCCAGCAGCCAGGCCGACAGGGGGACCACTGAAGCTTTCTTT.

The sample holds a few counts of this clonotype. The J gene is TRBJ2-2, the V gene TRBV7-3; 7 bases agree with TRBD2. V shed 4 bases, J shed 9 bases, and the junction held 2 bases outside the gene matches. Germline assignment: CDR1 SGHTA and CDR2 FQGTGA. This CDR3 region has 12 residues. The CDR3 DNA is TGTGCCAGCAGCTCGCGGGAGCGGGAGCTGTTTTTT. It encodes CASSSRERELFF.

This clonotype has only a few counts. This chain links TRBV24-1 with TRBJ2-7, with D unclear. The CDR3 loop spans 12 amino acids. CDR1 KGHDR and CDR2 SFDVKD come from the germline V gene. Trimming left V 4 bases short and J 0 bases short, with 3 bases between. The chain's CDR3 is CATSDSSYEQYF. As DNA, the CDR3 is TGTGCCACCAGTGACAGCTCCTACGAGCAGTACTTC.

This clonotype was counted a single time. Written as DNA, the CDR3 is TGTGCCAGCAGCTTTTATCGGGGTGGCTATGGCTACACCTTC. This codes for CASSFYRGGYGYTF. This chain links TRBV7-2 with TRBJ1-2; D not certain. From germline, CDR1 is SGHTA and CDR2 FQGNSA. The CDR3 covers 14 residues. V was trimmed by 3 bases and J by 4 bases, leaving 12 bases between them.

The chain uses TRBV7-9 and TRBJ1-2, with 7 bases fitting TRBD1. CDR1 and CDR2 from the germline V gene are SEHNR and FQNEAQ (reference sequence). CDR3 length: 14 residues. The junction had 8 bases not matched to a gene; V was cut back by 5 bases and J by 5 bases. CDR3 protein: CASSKPGQQYGYTF. The DNA of the CDR3 is TGTGCCAGCAGCAAACCGGGACAGCAATATGGCTACACCTTC.

The chain is built from TRBV25-1 and TRBJ2-3; D unresolved. The CDR3 runs 15 residues. Germline CDR1 MGHDK, CDR2 SYGVNS. V was clipped by 6 bases and J by 5 bases, with 18 bases between them. The CDR3 coding sequence is TGTGCCAGCAGAGATCGTCCGGGCGTGGGAGATACGCAGTATTTT. It is translated as CASRDRPGVGDTQYF.

This clonotype appeared once. The junction departs from germline at one end; a sequencing error may be responsible. The rearrangement links TRBV4-1 to TRBJ2-7; tentatively, D is TRBD1 (6 bases). Germline CDR1 reads MGHRA; CDR2 reads YSYEKL. The CDR3 is made up of 16 amino acids. The CDR3 nucleotides read TGCGCCAGCAGCACCCGGGTTTTGGACAGCTCCTACGAGCGGTACTTC. It codes for CASSTRVLDSSYERYF.

This sequence joins TRBV25-1 and TRBJ2-7, with 7 positions matching TRBD2. Per germline, CDR1 MGHDK and CDR2 SYGVNS. After removal of 2 bases from V and 2 bases from J, the junction contained 6 bases not matched to a gene. The length of the CDR3 is 15 residues. The CDR3 DNA sequence: TGTGCCAGCAGTGAAGGGGCGGGAGTGGCCTACGAGCAGTACTTC. This gives the protein CASSEGAGVAYEQYF.

In this sample, this clonotype turned up many times. The chain has TRBV2 and TRBJ2-5; D remains ambiguous. The germline V gene has CDR1 SNHLY and CDR2 FYNNEI. V lost 7 bases and J lost 5, with 8 bases in between. The CDR3 has 11 amino acids. CDR3 amino acids: CASIGRETQYF. The CDR3 nucleotides are TGTGCCAGCATCGGACGGGAGACCCAGTACTTC.

This chain joins TRBV29-1 and TRBJ2-5; possible D gene TRBD2, 6 bases. Trimming cost V 4 bases and J 9 bases, with 12 bases left between them. The CDR3 covers 11 residues. CDR1 and CDR2 from the germline V gene are SQVTM and ANQGSEA. The CDR3 coding sequence is TGCAGCGTTGCGTACGGGAGTGCCCAGTACTTC. Protein product: CSVAYGSAQYF.